This TCR beta chain was recovered during a study of blood T cell repertoires in COVID-19. Sequencing was performed with immunoSEQ multiplex PCR; in TCRdb, only in-frame clones are kept and a portion is missing. The table lists tens of thousands of clones, around 88% of them singletons. Germline CDR1 and CDR2: SGHRS and YFSETQ. V was shortened by 0 bases and J by 5 bases, with 15 bases between the two germline ends. The CDR3 loop spans 15 amino acids. The chain has TRBV5-1 and TRBJ2-7; D possibly corresponds to TRBD1 (5 bases). The material sequenced was peripheral blood. This clonotype was obtained from a man aged 70 or older with acute or convalescent COVID-19. CDR3 nucleotide sequence: TGCGCCAGCAGCTTGGGCCAGGGCTCATCGGACGAGCAGTACTTC. It codes for CASSLGQGSSDEQYF.